These T cell receptor beta chains were read from a single sample in a study of blood T cell repertoires in COVID-19. Data came from immunoSEQ multiplex PCR; TCRdb stores just in-frame clones and leaves some out. The sample records 130,000 or so clones, over 80% being singletons. What was sequenced was peripheral blood. The receptors were sampled from a human donor in a cohort sampled during active COVID-19. Both conserved end residues are part of each CDR3. A D gene is named only where the DNA matches it firmly. Size is omitted from some rows. Given values are once, few, many or a class for expanded clones.

cdr3_aa	cdr3_nt	clone_size	j_call	v_call	d_call
CASIRSGGAYNEQFF	TGTGCCAGCATTCGGTCTGGCGGAGCCTACAATGAGCAGTTCTTC	-	TRBJ2-1	TRBV6-5	-
CAISEPSLNEQFF	TGTGCCATCAGTGAACCTAGCCTCAATGAGCAGTTCTTC	-	TRBJ2-1	TRBV10-3	-
CASTPSRDSSYEQYF	TGCGCCAGTACGCCATCCCGGGACAGTTCCTACGAGCAGTACTTC	-	TRBJ2-7	TRBV5-1	TRBD1
CASSLTMSGSGDTGELFF	TGTGCCAGCAGTTTGACAATGAGCGGGAGTGGAGACACCGGGGAGCTGTTTTTT	once	TRBJ2-2	TRBV28	TRBD2
CASSQELAESNTEAFF	TGTGCCAGCAGCCAAGAATTGGCAGAATCGAACACTGAAGCTTTCTTT	-	TRBJ1-1	TRBV4-2	-
CASSQQGYSNQPQHF	TGTGCCAGCTCACAACAGGGTTATAGCAATCAGCCCCAGCATTTT	-	TRBJ1-5	TRBV18	-
CASSVTSGNAGNEQFF	TGTGCCAGCAGCGTTACTAGCGGCAACGCGGGAAATGAGCAGTTCTTC	-	TRBJ2-1	TRBV9	TRBD2
CSVGGNTIYF	TGCAGTGTGGGGGGGAACACCATATATTTT	-	TRBJ1-3	TRBV20-1	-
CASSPVGVLGGQFF	TGCGCCAGCAGCCCCGTCGGGGTGTTGGGAGGGCAGTTCTTC	-	TRBJ2-1	TRBV5-1	-
CASSRGRGGRYEQYF	TGTGCCAGCAGCCGCGGGCGGGGGGGGCGATACGAGCAGTACTTC	-	TRBJ2-7	TRBV7-2	TRBD2
CASTNHFRDINTEAFF	TGTGCCAGCACCAACCACTTCCGGGACATTAACACTGAAGCTTTCTTT	-	TRBJ1-1	TRBV2	-
CASSSRLAGTYNEQFF	TGTGCCAGCAGTTCAAGACTAGCGGGAACCTACAATGAGCAGTTCTTC	-	TRBJ2-1	TRBV2	TRBD2
CASRPGLNTEAFF	TGTGCCAGCAGGCCCGGGTTGAACACTGAAGCTTTCTTT	-	TRBJ1-1	TRBV28	-
CASSEVGGGDTDTQYF	TGTGCCAGCAGTGAAGTAGGTGGGGGGGACACAGATACGCAGTATTTT	-	TRBJ2-3	TRBV6-1	TRBD2
CASSRDSSNEKLFF	TGTGCCAGCAGCCGGGACAGCTCTAATGAAAAACTGTTTTTT	once	TRBJ1-4	TRBV7-2	TRBD1
CASSSPHITSGVTYEQYF	TGTGCCAGCAGCTCCCCCCACATCACTAGCGGGGTCACCTACGAGCAGTACTTC	-	TRBJ2-7	TRBV7-2	TRBD2
CASSEGPTPQFF	TGTGCCAGCAGTGAAGGGCCCACCCCGCAGTTCTTC	-	TRBJ2-1	TRBV6-1	-
CASSAPAPDGTPLHF	TGTGCCAGCAGCGCCCCCGCCCCGGACGGGACACCCCTCCACTTT	-	TRBJ1-6	TRBV4-2	-
CASSLQGADQPQHF	TGCGCCAGCAGCCTTCAGGGGGCGGATCAGCCCCAGCATTTT	-	TRBJ1-5	TRBV4-1	TRBD1
CASSDLAVQFF	TGTGCCAGCAGTGATCTAGCGGTTCAGTTCTTC	few	TRBJ2-1	TRBV6-2/TRBV6-3	TRBD2
CASRVAGGSTDTQYF	TGTGCCAGCAGAGTAGCGGGAGGGAGCACAGATACGCAGTATTTT	-	TRBJ2-3	TRBV6-5	TRBD2
CASSYSLRNQPQHF	TGTGCCAGCAGTTACTCGCTTAGAAATCAGCCCCAGCATTTT	-	TRBJ1-5	TRBV6-2/TRBV6-3	-
CSASGTGVAGAFF	TGCAGCGCCTCTGGGACAGGGGTCGCCGGAGCTTTCTTT	-	TRBJ1-1	TRBV29-1	TRBD1
CASSIGGGRGNTEAFF	TGTGCCAGTAGTATAGGAGGGGGCCGGGGGAACACTGAAGCTTTCTTT	few	TRBJ1-1	TRBV19	TRBD1
CAGLSGRTDTQYF	TGTGCCGGGCTTTCTGGGCGCACAGATACGCAGTATTTT	-	TRBJ2-3	TRBV6-4	-
CASSSAQTYNSPLHF	TGTGCCAGCAGCTCCGCTCAGACATATAATTCACCCCTCCACTTT	-	TRBJ1-6	TRBV7-2	-
CASSLRRSMNTEAFF	TGTGCCAGTAGTCTCCGACGGAGCATGAACACTGAAGCTTTCTTT	once	TRBJ1-1	TRBV19	-
CASSFGDRTYLGGTEAFF	TGCGCCAGCAGCTTTGGTGACAGGACCTACTTAGGAGGCACTGAAGCTTTCTTT	-	TRBJ1-1	TRBV5-1	-
CASSYSRGGGTQYF	TGTGCCAGCAGTTACTCTAGGGGAGGGGGGACCCAGTACTTC	-	TRBJ2-5	TRBV6-5	-
CASRSSGNTDTQYF	TGTGCCAGCAGATCGAGCGGTAACACAGATACGCAGTATTTT	-	TRBJ2-3	TRBV2	-
CASSRDAGATDTQYF	TGTGCCAGCTCTCGTGACGCGGGAGCAACAGATACGCAGTATTTT	-	TRBJ2-3	TRBV18	TRBD2
CASSHRLAGGQGAYEQFF	TGTGCCAGCAGCCACCGACTAGCGGGAGGGCAGGGGGCATATGAGCAGTTCTTC	-	TRBJ2-1	TRBV4-2	TRBD2
CASSVSQGHSYGYTF	TGTGCCAGCAGCGTGAGTCAGGGACACAGCTATGGCTACACCTTC	-	TRBJ1-2	TRBV9	-
CASSSQDTQYF	TGTGCCAGCAGTAGCCAAGATACGCAGTATTTT	-	TRBJ2-3	TRBV6-5	-
CASSAGLAGGTRTGELFF	TGTGCCAGCAGTGCCGGACTAGCGGGAGGTACCCGGACCGGGGAGCTGTTTTTT	-	TRBJ2-2	TRBV6-1	TRBD2
CASSPTLGTSDNYEQYF	TGTGCCAGCAGCCCAACGCTCGGGACTAGCGATAACTACGAGCAGTACTTC	-	TRBJ2-7	TRBV11-2	TRBD2
CASSLNLGEPQHF	TGTGCCAGCAGCTTAAATTTGGGAGAGCCCCAGCATTTT	few	TRBJ1-5	TRBV7-2	-
CASSPRTNNEQFF	TGTGCCAGCAGTCCCCGGACTAACAATGAGCAGTTCTTC	-	TRBJ2-1	TRBV27	-
CASSSDSDNSPLHF	TGTGCCAGCAGCTCGGACAGCGATAATTCACCCCTCCACTTT	-	TRBJ1-6	TRBV7-9	-
CASSLVAGDGEKLFF	TGTGCCAGCAGCTTAGTCGCAGGGGACGGTGAAAAACTGTTTTTT	-	TRBJ1-4	TRBV7-8	-
CASSPGTSGSTGELFF	TGCGCCAGCAGTCCCGGGACTAGCGGTTCGACCGGGGAGCTGTTTTTT	-	TRBJ2-2	TRBV5-1	TRBD2
CASSQDIDSGSYEQYF	TGTGCCAGCAGCCAAGATATTGATAGCGGGAGCTACGAGCAGTACTTC	-	TRBJ2-7	TRBV3-1/TRBV3-2	TRBD2
CASSDEARGSPLHF	TGTGCCAGCAGTGATGAGGCCAGGGGTTCACCCCTCCACTTT	-	TRBJ1-6	TRBV25-1	-
CASRIAGKSSTDTQYF	TGTGCCAGTCGTATAGCGGGGAAATCTAGCACAGATACGCAGTATTTT	-	TRBJ2-3	TRBV19	TRBD2
CASSPGIFTSYNEQFF	TGTGCCAGCAGCCCAGGGATTTTTACCTCCTACAATGAGCAGTTCTTC	-	TRBJ2-1	TRBV5-4	-
CSAGGPAFNGAQYF	TGCAGCGCCGGAGGACCGGCATTCAATGGGGCGCAGTATTTT	-	TRBJ2-3	TRBV29-1	-
CASSIGAGSTDTQYF	TGTGCCAGTAGTATAGGAGCGGGCTCCACAGATACGCAGTATTTT	-	TRBJ2-3	TRBV19	-
CASTNSGSGALYGYTF	TGTGCCAGTACAAACTCAGGGTCAGGGGCCCTCTATGGCTACACCTTC	few	TRBJ1-2	TRBV19	-
CASSVDTDQPQHF	TGTGCCAGCAGCGTAGATACAGATCAGCCCCAGCATTTT	-	TRBJ1-5	TRBV9	-
CASSYRGLYNEQFF	TGTGCCAGTAGTTACAGGGGACTTTACAATGAGCAGTTCTTC	once	TRBJ2-1	TRBV19	-
CASSLSRLTDTQYF	TGTGCCAGCAGTTTATCGAGGCTGACAGATACGCAGTATTTT	-	TRBJ2-3	TRBV27	-